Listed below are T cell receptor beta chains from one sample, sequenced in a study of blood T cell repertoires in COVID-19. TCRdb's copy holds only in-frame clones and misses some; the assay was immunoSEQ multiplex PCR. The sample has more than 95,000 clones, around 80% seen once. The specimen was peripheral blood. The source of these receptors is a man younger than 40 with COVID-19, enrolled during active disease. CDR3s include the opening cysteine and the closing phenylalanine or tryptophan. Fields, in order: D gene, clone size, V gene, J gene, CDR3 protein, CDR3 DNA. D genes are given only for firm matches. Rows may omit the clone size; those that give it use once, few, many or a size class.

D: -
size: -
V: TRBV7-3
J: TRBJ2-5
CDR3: CASGAPRGQETQYF
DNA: TGTGCCAGCGGGGCCCCCCGGGGGCAAGAGACCCAGTACTTC

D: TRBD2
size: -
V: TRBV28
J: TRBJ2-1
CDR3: CASSPRLAGYNEQFF
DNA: TGTGCCAGCAGCCCCCGGCTAGCGGGCTACAATGAGCAGTTCTTC

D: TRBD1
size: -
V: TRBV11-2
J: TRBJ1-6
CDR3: CASSVGTGWGSPLHF
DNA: TGTGCCAGCAGCGTTGGGACAGGCTGGGGTTCACCCCTCCACTTT

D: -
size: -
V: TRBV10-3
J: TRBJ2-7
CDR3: CAISLQGRDEQYF
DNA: TGTGCCATCAGTTTACAGGGTAGGGACGAGCAGTACTTC

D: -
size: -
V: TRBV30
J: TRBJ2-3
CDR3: CAWRDSFTDTQYF
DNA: TGTGCCTGGAGGGACAGCTTCACAGATACGCAGTATTTT

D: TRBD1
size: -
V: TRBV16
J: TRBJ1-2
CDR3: CASSQSTGGDYGYTF
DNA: TGTGCCAGCAGCCAATCGACAGGGGGAGACTATGGCTACACCTTC

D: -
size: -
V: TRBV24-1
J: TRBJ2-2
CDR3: CATRGRGAVF
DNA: TGTGCCACCAGGGGCCGGGGAGCTGTTTTT

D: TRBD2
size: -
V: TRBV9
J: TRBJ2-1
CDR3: CASSSPGTRDQNEQFF
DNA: TGTGCCAGCAGCTCGCCCGGGACTAGGGATCAAAATGAGCAGTTCTTC

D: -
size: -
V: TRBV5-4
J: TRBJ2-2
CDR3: CASSLDRANTGELFF
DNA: TGTGCCAGCAGTCTAGACCGGGCGAACACCGGGGAGCTGTTTTTT

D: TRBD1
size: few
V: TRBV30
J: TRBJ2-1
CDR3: CAWSTGTGGPNNEQFF
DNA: TGTGCCTGGAGTACCGGGACAGGGGGCCCCAACAATGAGCAGTTCTTC

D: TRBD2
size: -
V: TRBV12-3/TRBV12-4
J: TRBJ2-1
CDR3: CASRTGGFNEQFF
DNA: TGTGCCAGCAGGACCGGGGGGTTCAATGAGCAGTTCTTC

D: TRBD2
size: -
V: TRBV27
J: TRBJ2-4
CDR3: CASRPGLAGPKNIQYF
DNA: TGTGCCAGCAGACCTGGACTAGCGGGACCCAAAAACATTCAGTACTTC

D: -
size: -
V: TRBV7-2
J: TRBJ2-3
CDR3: CASSRGQTTDTQYF
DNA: TGTGCCAGCAGCCGCGGACAGACTACAGATACGCAGTATTTT

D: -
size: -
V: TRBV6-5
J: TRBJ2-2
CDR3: CASSYTGMSNTGELFF
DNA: TGTGCCAGCAGTTATACAGGGATGTCGAACACCGGGGAGCTGTTTTTT

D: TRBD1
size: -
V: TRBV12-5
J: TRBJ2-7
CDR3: CASASLTGSGEQYF
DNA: TGTGCTAGTGCCTCGTTGACAGGGTCCGGCGAGCAGTACTTC

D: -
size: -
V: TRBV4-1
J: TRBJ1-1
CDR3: CASSQEAFREYTEAFF
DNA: TGCGCCAGCAGCCAAGAGGCGTTTCGGGAGTACACTGAAGCTTTCTTT

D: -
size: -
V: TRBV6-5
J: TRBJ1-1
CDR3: CASSSSLGGAFF
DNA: TGTGCCAGCAGTTCATCCTTGGGGGGAGCTTTCTTT